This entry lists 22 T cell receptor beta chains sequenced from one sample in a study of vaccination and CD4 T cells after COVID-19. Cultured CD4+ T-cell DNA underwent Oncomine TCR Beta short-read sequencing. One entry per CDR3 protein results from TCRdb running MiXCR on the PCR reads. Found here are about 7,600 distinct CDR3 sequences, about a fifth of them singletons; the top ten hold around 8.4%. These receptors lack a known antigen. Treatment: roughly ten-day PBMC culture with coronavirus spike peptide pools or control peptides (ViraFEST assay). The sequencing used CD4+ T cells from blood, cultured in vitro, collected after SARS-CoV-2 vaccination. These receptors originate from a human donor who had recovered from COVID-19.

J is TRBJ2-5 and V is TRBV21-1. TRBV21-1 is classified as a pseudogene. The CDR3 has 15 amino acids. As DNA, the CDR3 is TGTGCCAGCAGCAAATGGACCACGTACCAAGAGACCCAGTACTTC. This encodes CASSKWTTYQETQYF.

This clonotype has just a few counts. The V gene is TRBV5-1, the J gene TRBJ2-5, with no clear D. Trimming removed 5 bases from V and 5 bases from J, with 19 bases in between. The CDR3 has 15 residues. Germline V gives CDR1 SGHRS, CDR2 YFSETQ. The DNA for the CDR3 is TGCGCCAGCAGTCCCGGGTCCTTCGATCGCGAGACCCAGTACTTC. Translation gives CASSPGSFDRETQYF.

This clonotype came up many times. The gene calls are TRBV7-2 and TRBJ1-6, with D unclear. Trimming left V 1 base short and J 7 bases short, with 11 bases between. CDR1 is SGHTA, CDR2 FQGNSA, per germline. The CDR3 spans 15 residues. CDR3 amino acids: CASSLGGKRNSPLHF. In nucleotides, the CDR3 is TGTGCCAGCAGCTTAGGAGGAAAAAGGAATTCACCCCTCCACTTT.

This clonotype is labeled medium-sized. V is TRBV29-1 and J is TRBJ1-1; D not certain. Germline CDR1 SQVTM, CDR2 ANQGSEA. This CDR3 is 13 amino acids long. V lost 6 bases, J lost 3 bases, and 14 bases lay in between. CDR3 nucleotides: TGCAGCGTCCGCCGGGGAAGGGACACTGAAGCTTTCTTT. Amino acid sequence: CSVRRGRDTEAFF.

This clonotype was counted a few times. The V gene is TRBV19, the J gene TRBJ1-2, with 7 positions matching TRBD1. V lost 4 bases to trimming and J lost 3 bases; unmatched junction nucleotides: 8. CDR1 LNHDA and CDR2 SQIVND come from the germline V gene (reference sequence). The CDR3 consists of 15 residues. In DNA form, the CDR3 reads TGTGCCAGTAGTAACACAGGGGCCCACCACTATGGCTACACCTTC. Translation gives CASSNTGAHHYGYTF.

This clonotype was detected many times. The CDR3 DNA follows: TGTGCCAGCAGCGACCCCGCCAGATTAGCGGGAGGGGCCTACGAGCAGTACTTC. Amino acid sequence: CASSDPARLAGGAYEQYF. The rearrangement joins TRBV7-9 to TRBJ2-7, with TRBD2 identical over 11 bases. The CDR3 is made up of 18 amino acids. With V trimmed by 5 bases and J by 2 bases, 14 bases remained unmatched. Germline V gives CDR1 SEHNR, CDR2 FQNEAQ (reference sequence).

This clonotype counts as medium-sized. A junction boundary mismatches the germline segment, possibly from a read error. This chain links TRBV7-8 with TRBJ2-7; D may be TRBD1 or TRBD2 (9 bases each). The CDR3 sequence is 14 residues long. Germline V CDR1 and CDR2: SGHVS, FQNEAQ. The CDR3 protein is CASSLAGQGYEQYF. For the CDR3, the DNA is TGTGCCAGCAGCCTAGCGGGACAGGGCTACGAGCAGTACTTC.

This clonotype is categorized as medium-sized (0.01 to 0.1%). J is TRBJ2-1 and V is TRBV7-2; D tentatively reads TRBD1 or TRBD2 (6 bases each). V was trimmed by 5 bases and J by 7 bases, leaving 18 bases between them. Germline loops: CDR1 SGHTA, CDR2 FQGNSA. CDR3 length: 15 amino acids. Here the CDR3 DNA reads TGTGCCAGCAGCCAAGCCGGGGGCGCGAATAATGAGCAGTTCTTC. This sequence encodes CASSQAGGANNEQFF.

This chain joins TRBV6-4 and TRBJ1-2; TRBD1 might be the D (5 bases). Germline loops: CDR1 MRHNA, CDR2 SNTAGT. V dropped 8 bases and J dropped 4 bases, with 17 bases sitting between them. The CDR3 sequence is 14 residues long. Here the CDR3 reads CASPLRSRAYGYTF. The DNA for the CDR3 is TGTGCCAGCCCCCTTCGTAGCAGGGCCTATGGCTACACCTTC.

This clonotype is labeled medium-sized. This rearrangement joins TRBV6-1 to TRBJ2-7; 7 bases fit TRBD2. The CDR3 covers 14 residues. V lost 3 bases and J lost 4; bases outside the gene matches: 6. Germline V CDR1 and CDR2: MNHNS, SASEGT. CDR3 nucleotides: TGTGCCAGCAGTGAGAGGCTAGCGGATTACGAGCAGTACTTC. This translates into CASSERLADYEQYF.

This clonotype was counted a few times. The CDR3 DNA sequence: TGCGCCAGCAGCTTAGGGAACGAGCAGTACTTC. This encodes CASSLGNEQYF. This chain joins TRBV5-1 and TRBJ2-7; no reliable D call. From germline, CDR1 is SGHRS and CDR2 YFSETQ. This CDR3 contains 11 residues. V lost 2 bases and J lost 5, with 5 bases in between.

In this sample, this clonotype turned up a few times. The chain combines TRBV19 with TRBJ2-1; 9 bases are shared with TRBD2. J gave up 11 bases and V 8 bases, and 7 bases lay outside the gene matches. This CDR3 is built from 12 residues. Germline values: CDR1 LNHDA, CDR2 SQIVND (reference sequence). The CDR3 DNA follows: TGTGCCAGTGACAAGCGGGGGGCCAAGCAGTTCTTC. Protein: CASDKRGAKQFF.

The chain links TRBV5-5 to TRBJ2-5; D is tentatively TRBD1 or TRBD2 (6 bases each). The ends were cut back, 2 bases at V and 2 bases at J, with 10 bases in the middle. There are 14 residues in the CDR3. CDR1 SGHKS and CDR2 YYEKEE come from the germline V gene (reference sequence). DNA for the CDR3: TGTGCCAGCAGCTTTGTAGGGGGGCAAGAGACCCAGTACTTC. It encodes CASSFVGGQETQYF.

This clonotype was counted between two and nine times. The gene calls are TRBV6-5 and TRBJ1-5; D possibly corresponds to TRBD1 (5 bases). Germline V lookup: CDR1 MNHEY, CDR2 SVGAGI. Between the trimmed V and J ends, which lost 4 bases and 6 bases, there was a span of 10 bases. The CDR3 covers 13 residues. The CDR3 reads CASSSLGGQPQHF. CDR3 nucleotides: TGTGCCAGCAGTTCCCTCGGGGGTCAGCCCCAGCATTTT.

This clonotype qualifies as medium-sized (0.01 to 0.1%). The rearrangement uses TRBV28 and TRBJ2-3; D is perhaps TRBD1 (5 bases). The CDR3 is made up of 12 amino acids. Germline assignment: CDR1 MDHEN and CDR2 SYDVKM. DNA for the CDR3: TGTGCGCTAGGGGCTCGCACAGATACGCAGTATTTT. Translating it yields CALGARTDTQYF.

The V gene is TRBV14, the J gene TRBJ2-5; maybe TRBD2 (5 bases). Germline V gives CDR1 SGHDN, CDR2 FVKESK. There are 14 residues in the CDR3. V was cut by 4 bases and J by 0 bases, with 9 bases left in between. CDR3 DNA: TGTGCCAGCAGCCGGAGGCGGGACCAAGAGACCCAGTACTTC. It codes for CASSRRRDQETQYF.

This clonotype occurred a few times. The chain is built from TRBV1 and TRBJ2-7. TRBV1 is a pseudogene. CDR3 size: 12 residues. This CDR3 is CTSSLSSYEQYF. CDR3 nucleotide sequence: TGCACCAGCAGCCTTAGCTCCTACGAGCAGTACTTC.

The CDR3 reads CASMRRGTEAFF. The CDR3 nucleotides read TGTGCCAGCATGCGCAGGGGCACTGAAGCTTTCTTT. This rearrangement joins TRBV2 to TRBJ1-1; D possibly corresponds to TRBD1 (6 bases). The germline V gene encodes CDR1 SNHLY and CDR2 FYNNEI. CDR3 size: 12 residues. V was pared by 7 bases and J by 4 bases, with 10 bases between.

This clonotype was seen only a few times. CDR3: CASSPPDRGGYEQYF. The CDR3 DNA reads as TGTGCCAGCTCACCACCGGACAGGGGCGGCTACGAGCAGTACTTC. The chain is built from TRBV18 and TRBJ2-7; 9 bases fit TRBD1. The germline V gene encodes CDR1 KGHSH and CDR2 LQKENI. The CDR3 is 15 amino acids. J gave up 3 bases and V 0 bases, and 3 bases lay outside the gene matches.

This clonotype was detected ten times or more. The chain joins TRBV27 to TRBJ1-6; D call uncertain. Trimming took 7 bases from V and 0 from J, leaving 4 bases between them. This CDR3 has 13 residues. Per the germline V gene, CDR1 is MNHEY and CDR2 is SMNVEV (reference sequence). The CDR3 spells CASTGSYNSPLHF. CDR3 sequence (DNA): TGTGCCAGCACTGGCTCCTATAATTCACCCCTCCACTTT.

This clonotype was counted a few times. The CDR3 DNA is TGCAGTGCTAGAGATTGGTCAGGGAAGCCCTCTGGGGCCAACGTCCTGACTTTC. This sequence encodes CSARDWSGKPSGANVLTF. The chain employs TRBV20-1 and TRBJ2-6; possibly TRBD1 for D (5 bases). Germline V lookup: CDR1 DFQATT, CDR2 SNEGSKA (reference sequence). V shed 0 bases and J shed 0 bases, with 15 bases lying between them. The CDR3 runs 18 residues.

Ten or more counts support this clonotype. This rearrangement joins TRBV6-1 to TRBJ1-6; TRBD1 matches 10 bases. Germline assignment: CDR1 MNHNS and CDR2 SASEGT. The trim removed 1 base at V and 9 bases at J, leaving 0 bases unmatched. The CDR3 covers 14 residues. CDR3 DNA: TGTGCCAGCAGTGAAGGACAGGGGGCTTCACCCCTCCACTTT. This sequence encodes CASSEGQGASPLHF.